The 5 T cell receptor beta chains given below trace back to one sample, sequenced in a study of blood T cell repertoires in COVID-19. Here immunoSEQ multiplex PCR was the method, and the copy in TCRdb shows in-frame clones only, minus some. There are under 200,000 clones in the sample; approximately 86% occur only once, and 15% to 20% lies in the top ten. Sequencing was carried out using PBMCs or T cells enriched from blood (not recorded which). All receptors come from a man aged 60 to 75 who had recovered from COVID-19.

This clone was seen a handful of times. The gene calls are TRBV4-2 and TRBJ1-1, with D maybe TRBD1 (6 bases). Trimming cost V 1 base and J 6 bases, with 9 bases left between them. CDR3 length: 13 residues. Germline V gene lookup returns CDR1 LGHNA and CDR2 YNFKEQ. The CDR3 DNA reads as TGTGCCAGCAGCCAAGTACAGGGCCCTGAAGCTTTCTTT. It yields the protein CASSQVQGPEAFF.

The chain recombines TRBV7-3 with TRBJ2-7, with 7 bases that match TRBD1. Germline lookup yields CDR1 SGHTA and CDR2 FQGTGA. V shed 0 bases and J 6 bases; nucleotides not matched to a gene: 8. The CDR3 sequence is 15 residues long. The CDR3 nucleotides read TGTGCCAGCAGCTTAACAGGGGGCCCCAGGGGCGAGCAGTACTTC. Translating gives CASSLTGGPRGEQYF.

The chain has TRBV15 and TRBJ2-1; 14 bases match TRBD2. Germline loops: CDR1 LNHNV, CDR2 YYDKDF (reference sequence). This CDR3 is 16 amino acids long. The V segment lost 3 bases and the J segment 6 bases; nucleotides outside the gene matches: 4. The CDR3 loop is CATSRKGLAGANEQFF. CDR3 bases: TGTGCCACCAGCAGGAAGGGACTAGCGGGGGCCAATGAGCAGTTCTTC.

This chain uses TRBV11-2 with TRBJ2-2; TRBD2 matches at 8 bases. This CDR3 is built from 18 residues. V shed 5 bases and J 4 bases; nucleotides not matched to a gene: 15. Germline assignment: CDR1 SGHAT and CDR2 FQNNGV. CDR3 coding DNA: TGTGCCAGCAGCCCCCGACGGGTCGGGGGGGCCGCCACCGGGGAGCTGTTTTTT. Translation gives CASSPRRVGGAATGELFF. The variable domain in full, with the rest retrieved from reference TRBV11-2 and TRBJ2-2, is EAGVAQSPRYKIIEKRQSVAFWCNPISGHATLYWYQQILGQGPKLLIQFQNNGVVDDSQLPKDRFSAERLKGVDSTLKIQPAKLEDSAVYLCASSPRRVGGAATGELFFGEGSRLTVL.

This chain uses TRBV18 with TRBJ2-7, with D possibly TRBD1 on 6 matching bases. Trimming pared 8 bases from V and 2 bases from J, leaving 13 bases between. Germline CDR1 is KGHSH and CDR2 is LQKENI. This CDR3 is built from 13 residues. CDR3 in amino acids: CASLKTGPYEQYF. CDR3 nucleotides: TGTGCCAGCCTGAAGACAGGTCCCTACGAGCAGTACTTC.